Sequencing of this T cell receptor beta chain was carried out in a study of cytomegalovirus exposure and HLA in healthy donors. Study observations and caveats: Being productive about 87% or about 30% of the time was typical of most TCR beta V segments in an earlier analysis.

On this clone itself: No antigen is known for it.

Both 60 Vbeta primers and 13 Jbeta primers went into the PCR. Data came from immunoSEQ multiplex PCR; TCRdb stores just in-frame clones and leaves some out. This sample has roughly 200,000 clones, with around 80% found just once. Everyone who donated was a healthy bone marrow donor. The CDR3 has 12 amino acids. Between the trimmed V and J ends, which lost 7 bases and 2 bases, there was a span of 11 bases. From germline, CDR1 is GTSNPN and CDR2 SVGIG (reference sequence). The material sequenced was PBMCs. The clonotype was recovered from a woman aged 55-69 years in good health and CMV-seropositive. The V and J genes are TRBV30 and TRBJ1-1, with a weak D call TRBD1 (6 bases). The CDR3 sequence is CAYSQGNTEAFF. DNA of the CDR3: TGTGCCTATTCACAGGGAAACACTGAAGCTTTCTTT. The full variable domain, in which reference TRBV30 and TRBJ1-1 provide the parts outside the CDR3, is SQTIHQWPATLVQPVGSPLSLECTVEGTSNPNLYWYRQAAGRGLQLLFYSVGIGQISSEVPQNLSASRPQDRQFILSSKKLLLSDSGFYLCAYSQGNTEAFFGQGTRLTVV.